The present entry profiles one T cell receptor beta chain with its context. This CDR3 is 12 amino acids long. Trimming took 8 bases from V and 0 from J, leaving 5 bases between them. Germline V gene data show CDR1 as SNHLY and CDR2 as FYNNEI. The TCR beta repertoire was assessed by survey-level immunoSEQ sequencing. The repertoire was sequenced with immunoSEQ multiplex PCR; TCRdb's copy has only in-frame clones and lacks some. This table holds around 49,000 clones, just over 90% found once. Input material: PBMCs. The receptor's source is a man between 35 and 55 years old with rheumatoid arthritis. The V call is TRBV2, the J call TRBJ1-5; D not certain. Here the CDR3 reads CASGGSNQPQHF. The DNA for the CDR3 is TGTGCCAGCGGTGGTAGCAATCAGCCCCAGCATTTT.